Described below is a single TCR beta chain sequence and its context. Antigen specificity is unknown. The data stem from a study of response to subunit inactivated influenza vaccine. Study conclusions and caveats: There was a suggestion from the authors that each seasonal influenza vaccination recruits few new T cells.

TCRdb processed the RT-PCR reads anew with MiXCR; each CDR3 protein has one entry. The data contain 450,000 to 550,000 distinct CDR3 sequences, roughly 25% of them singletons. This CDR3 has 16 residues. Germline CDR1 MNHEY, CDR2 SVGAGI. Trimming removed 0 bases at V and 0 bases at J, with 8 bases between. This chain uses TRBV6-5 with TRBJ2-2, with D tentatively TRBD2 (5 bases). The sequence came from a man aged 50 or older who received an inactivated influenza vaccine. Sequences were derived from CD4+ T cells sorted from PBMCs, sampled around 5 days after vaccination. DNA for the CDR3: TGTGCCAGCAGTTACTCCGCGGGCCCGAACACCGGGGAGCTGTTTTTT. It translates to CASSYSAGPNTGELFF.